The T cell receptor (beta chain) under discussion was sequenced for a study of T cell responses to AZD1222 COVID-19 vaccine. Sequencing was performed with immunoSEQ multiplex PCR; in TCRdb, only in-frame clones are kept and a portion is missing. The sample contains about 140,000 clones, roughly 90% of which appear only once. Trimming left V 6 bases short and J 4 bases short, with 12 bases between. CDR3 length equals 13 residues. Regarding the study as a whole: Spike-specific TCR depth and breadth grew after two AZD1222 doses.

A word on this clone: Its target is not known.

The sample was peripheral blood, taken 28 days after the second AZD1222 dose. This clonotype was sampled from an adult who received the AZD1222 COVID-19 vaccine. V usage is TRBV23-1 and J usage is TRBJ2-5; TRBD1 or TRBD2 may be the D gene (6 bases each). TRBV23-1 carries the ORF label, with uncertain function. The CDR3 protein is CASSPRGGETQYF. The CDR3, as DNA: TGCGCCAGCAGCCCCAGGGGAGGAGAGACCCAGTACTTC.